This TCR beta chain came from a study of human versus mouse CDR3 diversity and MHC coevolution. TCRdb keeps only in-frame clones here, not all; method: immunoSEQ multiplex PCR. The table includes just under 60,000 clones, around 94% detected once. Trimming stripped 6 bases from V and 4 bases from J, with 13 bases between. The CDR3 has 15 amino acids. Germline lookup yields CDR1 MNHEY and CDR2 SVGAGI. This TCR was recovered from a person in their sixties or seventies in good health. The chain uses TRBV6-5 and TRBJ2-6; D perhaps matches TRBD1 (5 bases). Material: naive CD4+ T cells from blood. Documented subset: CD45RO-negative CD62L-positive naive CD4 T cells. For the CDR3, the DNA is TGTGCCAGCAGGGACACAGATACCGGGGCCAACGTCCTGACTTTC. It codes for CASRDTDTGANVLTF.